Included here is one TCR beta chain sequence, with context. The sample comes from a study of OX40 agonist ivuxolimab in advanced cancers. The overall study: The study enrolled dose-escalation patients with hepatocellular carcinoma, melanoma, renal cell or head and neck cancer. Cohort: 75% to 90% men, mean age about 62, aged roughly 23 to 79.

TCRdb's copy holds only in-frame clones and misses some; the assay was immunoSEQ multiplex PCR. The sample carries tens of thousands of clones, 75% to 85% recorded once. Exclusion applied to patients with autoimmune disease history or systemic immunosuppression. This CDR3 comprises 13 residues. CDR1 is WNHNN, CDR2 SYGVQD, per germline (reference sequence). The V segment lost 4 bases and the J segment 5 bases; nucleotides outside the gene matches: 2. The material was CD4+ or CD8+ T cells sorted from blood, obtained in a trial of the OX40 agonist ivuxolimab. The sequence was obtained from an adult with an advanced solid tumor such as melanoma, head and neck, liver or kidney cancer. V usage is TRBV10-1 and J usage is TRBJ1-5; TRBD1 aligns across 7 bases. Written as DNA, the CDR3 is TGCGCCAGCAGTGCAGGGGGTGATCAGCCCCAGCATTTT. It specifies CASSAGGDQPQHF.